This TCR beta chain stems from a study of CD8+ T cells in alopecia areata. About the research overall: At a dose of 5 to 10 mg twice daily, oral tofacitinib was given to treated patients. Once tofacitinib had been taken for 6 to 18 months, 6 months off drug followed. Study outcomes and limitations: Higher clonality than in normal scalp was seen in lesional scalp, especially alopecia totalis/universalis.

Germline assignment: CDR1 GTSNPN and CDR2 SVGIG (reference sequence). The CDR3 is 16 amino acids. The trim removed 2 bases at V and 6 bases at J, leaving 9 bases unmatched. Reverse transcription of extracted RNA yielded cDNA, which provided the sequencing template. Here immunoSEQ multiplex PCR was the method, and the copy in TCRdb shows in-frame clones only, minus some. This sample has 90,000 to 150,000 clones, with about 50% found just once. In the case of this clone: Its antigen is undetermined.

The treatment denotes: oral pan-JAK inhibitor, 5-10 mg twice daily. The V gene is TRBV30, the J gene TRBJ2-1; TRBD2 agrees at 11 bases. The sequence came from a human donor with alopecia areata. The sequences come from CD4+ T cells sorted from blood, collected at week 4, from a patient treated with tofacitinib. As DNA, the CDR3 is TGTGCCTGGAGTTCCGGGACTAGCGGTGGACGCAATGAGCAGTTCTTC. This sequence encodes CAWSSGTSGGRNEQFF.